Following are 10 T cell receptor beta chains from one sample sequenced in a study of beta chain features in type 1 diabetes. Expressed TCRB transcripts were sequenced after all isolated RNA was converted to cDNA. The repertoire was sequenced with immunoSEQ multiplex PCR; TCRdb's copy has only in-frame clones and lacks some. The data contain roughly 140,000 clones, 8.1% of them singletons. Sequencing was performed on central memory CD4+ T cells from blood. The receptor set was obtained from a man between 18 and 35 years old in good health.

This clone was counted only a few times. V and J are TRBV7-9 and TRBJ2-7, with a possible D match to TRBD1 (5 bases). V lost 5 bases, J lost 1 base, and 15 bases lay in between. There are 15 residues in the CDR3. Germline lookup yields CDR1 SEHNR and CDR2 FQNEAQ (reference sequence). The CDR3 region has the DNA TGTGCCAGCAGCCAGGACAACAGGTTTTCCTACGAGCAGTACTTC. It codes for CASSQDNRFSYEQYF.

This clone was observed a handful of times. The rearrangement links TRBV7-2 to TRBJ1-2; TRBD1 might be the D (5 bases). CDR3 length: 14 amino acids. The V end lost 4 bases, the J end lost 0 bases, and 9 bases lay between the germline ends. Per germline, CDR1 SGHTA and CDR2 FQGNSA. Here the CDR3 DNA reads TGTGCCAGCAGCTCCGACAGTTCTAACTATGGCTACACCTTC. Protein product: CASSSDSSNYGYTF.

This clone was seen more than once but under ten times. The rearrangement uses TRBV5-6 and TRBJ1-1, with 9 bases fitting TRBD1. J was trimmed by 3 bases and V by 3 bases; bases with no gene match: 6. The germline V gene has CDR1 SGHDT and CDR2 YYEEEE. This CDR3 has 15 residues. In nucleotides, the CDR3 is TGTGCCAGCAGCTACGGGACAGGGAGGCACACTGAAGCTTTCTTT. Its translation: CASSYGTGRHTEAFF.

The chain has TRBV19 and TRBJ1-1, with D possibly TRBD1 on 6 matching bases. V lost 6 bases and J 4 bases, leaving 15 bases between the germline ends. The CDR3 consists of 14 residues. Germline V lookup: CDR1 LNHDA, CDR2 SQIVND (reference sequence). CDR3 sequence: CASRVGQSGTEAFF. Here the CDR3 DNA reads TGTGCCAGTAGAGTAGGACAGTCTGGCACTGAAGCTTTCTTT.

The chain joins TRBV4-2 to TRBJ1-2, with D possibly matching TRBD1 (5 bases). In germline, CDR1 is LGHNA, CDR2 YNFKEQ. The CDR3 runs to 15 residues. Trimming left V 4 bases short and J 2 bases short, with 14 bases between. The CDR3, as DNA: TGTGCCAGCAGCCCAAGTAGGACACCCAACTATGGCTACACCTTC. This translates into CASSPSRTPNYGYTF.

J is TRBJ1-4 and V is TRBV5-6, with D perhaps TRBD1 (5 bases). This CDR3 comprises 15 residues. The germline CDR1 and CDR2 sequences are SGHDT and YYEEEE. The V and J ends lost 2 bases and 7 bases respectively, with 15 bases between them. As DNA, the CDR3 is TGTGCCAGCAGCTTCCGCTCAGGGCGGGGTGAAAAACTGTTTTTT. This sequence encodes CASSFRSGRGEKLFF.

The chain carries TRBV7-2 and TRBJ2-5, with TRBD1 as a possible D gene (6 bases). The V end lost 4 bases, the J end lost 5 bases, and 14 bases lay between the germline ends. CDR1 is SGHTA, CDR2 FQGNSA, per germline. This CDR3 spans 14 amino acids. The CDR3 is CASSSPGARETQYF. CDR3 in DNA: TGTGCCAGCAGCTCGCCAGGGGCGAGGGAGACCCAGTACTTC.

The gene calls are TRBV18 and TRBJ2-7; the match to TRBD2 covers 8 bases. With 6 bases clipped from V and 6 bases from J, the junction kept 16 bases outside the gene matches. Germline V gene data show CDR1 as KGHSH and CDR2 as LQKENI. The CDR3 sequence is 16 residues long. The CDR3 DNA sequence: TGTGCCAGCTCGCGAGCGGGGGCCAGCGGGAGTTTCGAGCAGTACTTC. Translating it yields CASSRAGASGSFEQYF.

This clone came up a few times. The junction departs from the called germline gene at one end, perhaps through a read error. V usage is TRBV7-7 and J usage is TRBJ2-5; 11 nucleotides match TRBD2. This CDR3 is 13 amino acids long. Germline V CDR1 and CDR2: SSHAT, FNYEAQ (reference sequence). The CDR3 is CASSGLAGETQYF. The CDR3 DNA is TGTGCTAGCAGCGGACTAGCGGGAGAGACCCAGTACTTC.

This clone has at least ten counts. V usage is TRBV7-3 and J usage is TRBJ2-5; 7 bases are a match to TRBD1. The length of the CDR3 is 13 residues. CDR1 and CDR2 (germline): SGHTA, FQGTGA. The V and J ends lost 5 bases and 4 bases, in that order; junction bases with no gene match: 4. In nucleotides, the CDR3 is TGTGCCAGCAGCATAGGACAGGCAGAGACCCAGTACTTC. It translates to CASSIGQAETQYF. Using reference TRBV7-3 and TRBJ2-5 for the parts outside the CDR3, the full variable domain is GAGVSQTPSNKVTEKGKYVELRCDPISGHTALYWYRQSLGQGPEFLIYFQGTGAADDSGLPNDRFFAVRPEGSVSTLKIQRTERGDSAVYLCASSIGQAETQYFGPGTRLLVL.